This T cell receptor (beta chain) was captured by sequencing in a study of cytomegalovirus exposure and HLA in healthy donors. CDR1 is SGHRS and CDR2 is YFSETQ in the germline V gene. The CDR3 totals 15 residues. Losses at the gene ends were 0 bases for V and 8 bases for J; bases not matched to a gene: 4. The PCR was carried out with 60 Vbeta primers and 13 Jbeta primers. Clones were sequenced by immunoSEQ multiplex PCR, and TCRdb holds only the in-frame ones, with some missing. The data show more than 150,000 clones, 70% to 85% seen once. V and J are TRBV5-1 and TRBJ1-6, with 8 bases that match TRBD1. Sequenced: PBMCs. The source is a woman aged 45-65 years in good health and CMV-seropositive. The CDR3 reads CASSLAGQGYSPLHF. In nucleotides, the CDR3 is TGCGCCAGCAGCTTGGCCGGACAGGGCTATTCACCCCTCCACTTT.